This section outlines one TCR beta chain sequence together with its context. Source study methods: Estimation of nucleated cell counts was performed using reference gene primer amplification. The method was immunoSEQ multiplex PCR; TCRdb's version includes in-frame clones alone and lacks a portion of them. The V and J calls and clone size are taken from that table; D and trimming were inferred from the DNA. The repertoire has 110,000 or so clones, roughly 80% of them found once; the top ten carry 15%. This sample was included in a study of blood T cell repertoires in COVID-19. Study-level background: The origin of the acute and convalescent COVID-19 samples was the United States, Italy and Spain. The cDNA or gDNA used as material had been derived from T cells, B-cell-depleted T cells, or PBMCs.

The CDR3 sequence is 17 residues long. V lost 4 bases, J lost 3 bases, and 18 bases lay in between. Germline values: CDR1 SGHNT, CDR2 YENEEA. Sequenced sample: peripheral blood. The clonotype was recovered from an elderly woman with acute or convalescent COVID-19. V gene TRBV11-3 combines with J gene TRBJ2-2; the D is unclear. CDR3 in amino acids: CASSYDTSRPHTGELFF. CDR3 bases: TGTGCCAGCAGCTACGACACTTCTCGACCGCACACCGGGGAGCTGTTTTTT.